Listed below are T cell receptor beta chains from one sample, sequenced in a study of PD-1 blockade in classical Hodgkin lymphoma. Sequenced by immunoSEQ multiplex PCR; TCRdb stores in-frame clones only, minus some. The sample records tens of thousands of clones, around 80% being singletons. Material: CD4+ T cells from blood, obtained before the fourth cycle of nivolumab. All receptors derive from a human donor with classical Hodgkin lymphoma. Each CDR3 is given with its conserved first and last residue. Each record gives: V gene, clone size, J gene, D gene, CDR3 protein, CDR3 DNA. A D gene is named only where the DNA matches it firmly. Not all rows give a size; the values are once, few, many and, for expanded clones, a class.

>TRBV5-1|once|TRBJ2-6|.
CASSPDGSSGANVLTF
TGCGCCAGCAGCCCCGACGGGAGCTCTGGGGCCAACGTCCTGACTTTC
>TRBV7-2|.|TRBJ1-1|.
CASSLAPRVSEAFF
TGTGCCAGCAGCTTAGCTCCAAGGGTATCTGAAGCTTTCTTT
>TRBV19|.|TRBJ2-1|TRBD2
CASSIDLRPSGAEQFF
TGTGCCAGTAGTATAGATCTACGCCCTAGCGGGGCTGAGCAGTTCTTC
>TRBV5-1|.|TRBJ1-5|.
CASSLAPGGNQPQHF
TGCGCCAGCAGCTTGGCTCCCGGTGGCAATCAGCCCCAGCATTTT
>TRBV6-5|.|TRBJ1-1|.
CASSYQGLTEAFF
TGTGCCAGCAGCTACCAAGGGCTCACTGAAGCTTTCTTT
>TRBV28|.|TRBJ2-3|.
CASIKLGPTDTQYF
TGTGCCAGCATCAAACTAGGGCCAACAGATACGCAGTATTTT
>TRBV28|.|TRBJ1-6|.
CASSGGKGAYNSPLHF
TGTGCCAGCAGTGGGGGGAAAGGGGCCTATAATTCACCCCTCCACTTT
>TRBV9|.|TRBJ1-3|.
CASSVVPLSGNTIYF
TGTGCCAGCAGCGTAGTTCCGTTATCTGGAAACACCATATATTTT
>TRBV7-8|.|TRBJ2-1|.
CASSLAVGGEQFF
TGTGCCAGCAGCTTAGCGGTGGGGGGTGAGCAGTTCTTC
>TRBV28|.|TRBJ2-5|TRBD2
CASSLRGTSQETQYF
TGTGCCAGCAGTTTAAGGGGGACTAGCCAAGAGACCCAGTACTTC
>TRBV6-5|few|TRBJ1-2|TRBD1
CASSPTGGVSYGYTF
TGTGCCAGCAGTCCTACAGGGGGCGTCTCCTATGGCTACACCTTC
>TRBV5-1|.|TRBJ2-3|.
CASSGGSGTDTQYF
TGCGCCAGCAGCGGGGGGTCAGGGACAGATACGCAGTATTTT
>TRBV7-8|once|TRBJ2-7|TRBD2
CASSSREGLEQYF
TGTGCCAGCAGCTCCCGGGAGGGGCTCGAGCAGTACTTC
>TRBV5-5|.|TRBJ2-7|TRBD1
CASSTKTGPYEQYF
TGTGCCAGCAGCACCAAGACAGGGCCCTACGAGCAGTACTTC
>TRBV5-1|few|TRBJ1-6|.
CASSRRWDSPLHF
TGCGCCAGCAGCCGTCGGTGGGATTCACCCCTCCACTTT
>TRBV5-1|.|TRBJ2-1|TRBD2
CASSLLAGYSYNEQFF
TGCGCCAGCAGCTTACTAGCGGGGTACTCCTACAATGAGCAGTTCTTC
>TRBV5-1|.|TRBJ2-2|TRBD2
CASSLAGGRTGELFF
TGCGCCAGCAGCCTAGCGGGGGGGCGCACCGGGGAGCTGTTTTTT
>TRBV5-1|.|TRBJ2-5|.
CASTTTEGRGDRTQYF
TGCGCCAGCACCACCACCGAGGGTCGTGGTGATAGGACCCAGTACTTC
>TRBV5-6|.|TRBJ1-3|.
CASSPTSGNTIYF
TGTGCCAGCAGCCCCACCTCTGGAAACACCATATATTTT
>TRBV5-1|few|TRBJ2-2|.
CASSRGTGELFF
TGCGCCAGCAGCCGGGGGACCGGGGAGCTGTTTTTT
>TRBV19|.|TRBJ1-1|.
CASSPFPGRSPLNTEAFF
TGTGCCAGTAGTCCTTTTCCGGGACGGTCGCCCCTGAACACTGAAGCTTTCTTT
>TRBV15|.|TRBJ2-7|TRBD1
CATSRGTGPYEQYF
TGTGCCACCAGCAGAGGGACAGGGCCATACGAGCAGTACTTC